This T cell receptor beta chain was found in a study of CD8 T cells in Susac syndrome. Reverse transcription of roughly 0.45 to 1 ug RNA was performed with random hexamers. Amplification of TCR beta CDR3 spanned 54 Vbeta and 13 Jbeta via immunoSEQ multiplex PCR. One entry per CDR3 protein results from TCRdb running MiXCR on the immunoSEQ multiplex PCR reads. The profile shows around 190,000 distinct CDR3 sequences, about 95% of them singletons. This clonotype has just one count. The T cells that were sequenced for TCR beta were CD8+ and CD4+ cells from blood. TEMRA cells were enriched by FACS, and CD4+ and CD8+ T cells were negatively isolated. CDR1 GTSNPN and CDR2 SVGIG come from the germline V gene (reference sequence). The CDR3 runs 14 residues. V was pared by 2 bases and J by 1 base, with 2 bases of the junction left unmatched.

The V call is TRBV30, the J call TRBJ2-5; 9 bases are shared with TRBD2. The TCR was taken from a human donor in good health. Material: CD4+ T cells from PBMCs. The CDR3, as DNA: TGTGCCTGGAGTAGACTAGCGGTCCAAGAGACCCAGTACTTC. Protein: CAWSRLAVQETQYF.